This TCR beta chain stems from a study of T cell repertoires in ileal Crohn's disease. Study-wide context: Median disease duration was about 8.5 years; 35% to 45% smoked at surgery.

This clone occurred a few times. The CDR3 contains 16 residues. Using immunoSEQ multiplex PCR, the repertoire was profiled, and TCRdb retains in-frame clones only, with some absent. This sample has about 12,000 clones, with just over 75% found just once. The sample consisted of ileal tissue. The rearrangement joins TRBV21-1 to TRBJ2-2; the table calls TRBD1, which could not be checked here. TRBV21-1 is described as a pseudogene. This clonotype was sampled from an adult with Crohn's disease. CDR3 sequence reads: CASSKARTGHTGELFF. In DNA form, the CDR3 reads TGTGCCAGCAGCAAAGCCCGGACAGGGCACACCGGGGAGCTGTTTTTT.